This T cell receptor (beta chain) was found in a study of blood T cell repertoires in COVID-19. This table comes from immunoSEQ multiplex PCR, and its TCRdb copy is limited to in-frame clones, with some not included. There are approximately 200,000 clones in the sample; around 86% occur only once, and approximately 7.2% lies in the top ten. The study drew participants aged 18 to 89 years from about two dozen US areas. Trimming cost V 1 base and J 4 bases, with 13 bases left between them. The CDR3 runs to 15 residues. Germline V gives CDR1 LNHNV, CDR2 YYDKDF (reference sequence). This TCR derives from a young man in a cohort exposed to, infected with or recovered from COVID-19 (not recorded which). Sequencing was performed on PBMCs or T cells enriched from blood (not recorded which). The gene calls are TRBV15 and TRBJ2-5, with D maybe TRBD2 (5 bases). The CDR3 region is CATSRVPGLLETQYF. CDR3 bases: TGTGCCACCAGCAGAGTCCCGGGGTTGTTAGAGACCCAGTACTTC.